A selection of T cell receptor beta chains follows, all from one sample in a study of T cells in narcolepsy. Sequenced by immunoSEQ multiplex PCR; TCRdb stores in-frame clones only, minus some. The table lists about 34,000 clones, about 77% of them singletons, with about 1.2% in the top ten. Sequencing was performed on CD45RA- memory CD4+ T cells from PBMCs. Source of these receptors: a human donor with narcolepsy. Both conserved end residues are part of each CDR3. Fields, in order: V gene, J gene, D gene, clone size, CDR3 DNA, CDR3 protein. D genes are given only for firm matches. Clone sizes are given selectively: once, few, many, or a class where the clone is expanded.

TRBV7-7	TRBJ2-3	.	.	TGTGCTAGCAGCTTAGAGGGAGGTACGCAGTATTTT	CASSLEGGTQYF
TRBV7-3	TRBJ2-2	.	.	TGTGCCAGCAGCTTAGCCAAAAACACCGGGGAGCTGTTTTTT	CASSLAKNTGELFF
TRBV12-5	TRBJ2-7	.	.	TGTGCTAGTGGTTTAGCAATAAAAAGCTCCTACGAGCAGTACTTC	CASGLAIKSSYEQYF
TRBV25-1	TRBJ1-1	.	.	TGTGCCAGCAGTGAAGCCAGGGGAATTACTGAAGCTTTCTTT	CASSEARGITEAFF
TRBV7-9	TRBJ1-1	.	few	TGTGCCAGCAGCTTCGGGGGGAACACTGAAGCTTTCTTT	CASSFGGNTEAFF
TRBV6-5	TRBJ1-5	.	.	TGTGCCAGCAGTTTAGAACAGGGCAATCAGCCCCAGCATTTT	CASSLEQGNQPQHF
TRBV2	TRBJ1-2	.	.	TGTGCCAGCAGTGAGGGGAGTGGCTACACCTTC	CASSEGSGYTF
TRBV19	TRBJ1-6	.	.	TGTGCCAGTAGTATCGATCACAGGTCCTATAATTCACCCCTCCACTTT	CASSIDHRSYNSPLHF
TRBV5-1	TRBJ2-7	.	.	TGCGCCAGCAGCTTGGCCGAACGGGGCGAGCAGTACTTC	CASSLAERGEQYF
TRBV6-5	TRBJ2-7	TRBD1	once	TGTGCCAGCAGTTTGAGGACAGGCGTCTACGAGCAGTACTTC	CASSLRTGVYEQYF
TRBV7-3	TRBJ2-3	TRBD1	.	TGTGCCAGCAGCCGACAGGGGGCTGATAGGGATACGCAGTATTTT	CASSRQGADRDTQYF
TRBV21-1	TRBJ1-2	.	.	TGTGCCAGCAGCAAAGCGGACCGGGACGGGGAAGCGGATGGCTACACCTTC	CASSKADRDGEADGYTF
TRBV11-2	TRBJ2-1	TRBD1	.	TGTGCCAGCAGCTTAGATCGGACAGGGGAAGAGTTCTTC	CASSLDRTGEEFF
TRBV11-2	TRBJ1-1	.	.	TGTGCCAGCAGCTTACGACCACAAGACACTGAAGCTTTCTTT	CASSLRPQDTEAFF
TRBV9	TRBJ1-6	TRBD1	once	TGTGCCAGCAGCTATCTCCCCGCAGGGGGTTCACCCCTCCACTTT	CASSYLPAGGSPLHF
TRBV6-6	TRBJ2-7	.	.	TGTGCCAGCACCACTTTAGGGTTCGAGCAGTACTTC	CASTTLGFEQYF
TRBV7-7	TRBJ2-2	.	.	TGTGCTAGCAGCCGGGACCGTTCGAACACCGGGGAGCTGTTTTTT	CASSRDRSNTGELFF
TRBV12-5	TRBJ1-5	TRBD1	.	TGTGCTAGTGGTCCAATAACAGGGGTGGGCAATCAGCCCCAGCATTTT	CASGPITGVGNQPQHF
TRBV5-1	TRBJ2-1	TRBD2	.	TGCGCCAGCAGCATACGGACTAGCGGGGCCGAGCAGTTCTTC	CASSIRTSGAEQFF
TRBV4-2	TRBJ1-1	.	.	TGTGCCAGCAGCCAAGAGAAAGGAATGAACACTGAAGCTTTCTTT	CASSQEKGMNTEAFF
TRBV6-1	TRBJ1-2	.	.	TGTGCCAGCAGTGATTGGGGACCACCCGATGGCTACACCTTC	CASSDWGPPDGYTF
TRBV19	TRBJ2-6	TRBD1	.	TGTGCCAGTAGTCGGGACAGCGCCTCTGGGGCCAACGTCCTGACTTTC	CASSRDSASGANVLTF